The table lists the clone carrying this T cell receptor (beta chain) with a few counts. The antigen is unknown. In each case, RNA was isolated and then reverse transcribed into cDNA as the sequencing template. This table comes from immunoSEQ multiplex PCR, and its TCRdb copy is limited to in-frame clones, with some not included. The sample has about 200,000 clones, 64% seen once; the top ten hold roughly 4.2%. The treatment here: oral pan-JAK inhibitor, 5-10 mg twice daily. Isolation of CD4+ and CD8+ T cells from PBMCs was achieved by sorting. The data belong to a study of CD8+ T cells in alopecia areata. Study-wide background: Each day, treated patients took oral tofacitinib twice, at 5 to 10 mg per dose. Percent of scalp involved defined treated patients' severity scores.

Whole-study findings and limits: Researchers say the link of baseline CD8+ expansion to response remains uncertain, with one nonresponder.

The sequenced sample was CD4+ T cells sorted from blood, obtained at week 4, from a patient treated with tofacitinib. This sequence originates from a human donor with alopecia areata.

CDR3 DNA: TGCGCCAGCAGCGATAGCGGGGGGCCGCTCCGTGCAGATACGCAGTATTTT. It codes for CASSDSGGPLRADTQYF. The chain couples TRBV5-1 to TRBJ2-3; 10 nucleotides line up with TRBD2. The length of the CDR3 is 17 residues. Germline V lookup: CDR1 SGHRS, CDR2 YFSETQ. The junction had 12 bases not matched to a gene; V was cut back by 4 bases and J by 4 bases.